This T cell receptor (beta chain) stems from a study of control samples from healthy donors and cancer patients. Assay used: immunoSEQ multiplex PCR; TCRdb lists only in-frame clones, some missing. The sample consists of about 180,000 clones, around 94% of them appearing once. The CDR3 totals 15 residues. With 4 bases clipped from V and 1 base from J, the junction kept 6 bases outside the gene matches. Germline loops: CDR1 LNHDA, CDR2 SQIVND (reference sequence). This clonotype was sampled from a man aged 25 to 45 in good health. Sample: blood. The rearrangement uses TRBV19 and TRBJ1-1; 7 nucleotides line up with TRBD1. CDR3 in amino acids: CASSKGQIGNTEAFF. The CDR3 DNA is TGTGCCAGTAGTAAGGGACAGATTGGGAACACTGAAGCTTTCTTT. Supplemented by reference TRBV19 and TRBJ1-1, the full variable domain reads DGGITQSPKYLFRKEGQNVTLSCEQNLNHDAMYWYRQDPGQGLRLIYYSQIVNDFQKGDIAEGYSVSREKKESFPLTVTSAQKNPTAFYLCASSKGQIGNTEAFFGQGTRLTVV.